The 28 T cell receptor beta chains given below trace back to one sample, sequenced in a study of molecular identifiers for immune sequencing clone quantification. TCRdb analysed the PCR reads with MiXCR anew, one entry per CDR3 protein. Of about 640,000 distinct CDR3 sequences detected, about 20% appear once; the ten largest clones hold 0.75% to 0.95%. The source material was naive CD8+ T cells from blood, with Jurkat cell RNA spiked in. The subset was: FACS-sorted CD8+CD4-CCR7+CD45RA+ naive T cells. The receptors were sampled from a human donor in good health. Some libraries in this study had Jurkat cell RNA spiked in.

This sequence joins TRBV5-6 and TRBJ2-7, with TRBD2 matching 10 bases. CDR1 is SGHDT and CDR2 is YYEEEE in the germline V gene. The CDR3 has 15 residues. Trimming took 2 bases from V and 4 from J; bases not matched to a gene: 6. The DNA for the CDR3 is TGTGCCAGCAGCTTTGGAGCGGGGGGGCCTTACGAGCAGTACTTC. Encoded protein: CASSFGAGGPYEQYF. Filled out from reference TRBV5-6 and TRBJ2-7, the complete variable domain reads DAGVTQSPTHLIKTRGQQVTLRCSPKSGHDTVSWYQQALGQGPQFIFQYYEEEERQRGNFPDRFSGHQFPNYSSELNVNALLLGDSALYLCASSFGAGGPYEQYFGPGTRLTVT.

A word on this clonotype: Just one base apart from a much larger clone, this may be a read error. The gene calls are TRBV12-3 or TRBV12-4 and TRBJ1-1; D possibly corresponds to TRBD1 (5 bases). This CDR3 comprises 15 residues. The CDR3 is CACSLVEGISTEAFF. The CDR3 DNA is TGTGCCTGCAGTTTAGTAGAGGGGATCAGCACTGAAGCTTTCTTT.

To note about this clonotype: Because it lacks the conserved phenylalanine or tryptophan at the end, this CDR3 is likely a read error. CDR3 nucleotide sequence: TGTGCCAGCAAAGGAGGATCCTACGAGCAGTACTCC. Its translation: CASKGGSYEQYS. This chain uses TRBV6-1 with TRBJ2-7, with D possibly being TRBD2 (5 bases). The V end was cut by 7 bases, the J end by 1 base, with 8 bases between. Germline loops: CDR1 MNHNS, CDR2 SASEGT. CDR3 size: 12 residues.

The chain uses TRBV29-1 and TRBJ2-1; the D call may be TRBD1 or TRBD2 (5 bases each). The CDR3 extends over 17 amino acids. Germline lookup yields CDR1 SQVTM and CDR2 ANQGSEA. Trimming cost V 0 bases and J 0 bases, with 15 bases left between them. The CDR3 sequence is CSVEEGGGGNSYNEQFF. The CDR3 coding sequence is TGCAGCGTTGAAGAAGGTGGGGGTGGAAACTCCTACAATGAGCAGTTCTTC.

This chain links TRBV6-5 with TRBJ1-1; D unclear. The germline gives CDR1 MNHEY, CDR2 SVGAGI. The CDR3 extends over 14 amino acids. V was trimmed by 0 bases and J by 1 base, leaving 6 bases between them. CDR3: CASSYSIQNTEAFF. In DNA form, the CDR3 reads TGTGCCAGCAGTTACTCGATACAGAACACTGAAGCTTTCTTT.

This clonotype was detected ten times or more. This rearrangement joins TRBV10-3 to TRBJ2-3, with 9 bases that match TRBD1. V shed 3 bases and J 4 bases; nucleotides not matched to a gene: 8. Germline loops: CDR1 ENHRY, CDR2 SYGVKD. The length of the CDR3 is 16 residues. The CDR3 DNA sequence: TGTGCCATCAGTGACCCGGGACAGGGTCTTTCAGATACGCAGTATTTT. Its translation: CAISDPGQGLSDTQYF.

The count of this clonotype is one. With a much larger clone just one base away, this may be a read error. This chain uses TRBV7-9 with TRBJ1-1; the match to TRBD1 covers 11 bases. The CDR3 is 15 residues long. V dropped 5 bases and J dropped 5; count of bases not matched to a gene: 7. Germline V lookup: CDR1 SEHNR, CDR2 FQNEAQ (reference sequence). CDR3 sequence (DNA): TGTGCCAGCAGCGCAACCGGGACAGGGGGGACTGAAGCTTTCTTT. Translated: CASSATGTGGTEAFF.

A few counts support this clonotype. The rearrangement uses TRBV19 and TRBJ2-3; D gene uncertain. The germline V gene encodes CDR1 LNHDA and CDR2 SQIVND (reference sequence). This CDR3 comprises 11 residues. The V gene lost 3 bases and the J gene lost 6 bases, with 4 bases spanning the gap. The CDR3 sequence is CASSIQDTQYF. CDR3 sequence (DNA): TGTGCCAGTAGTATCCAGGATACGCAGTATTTT. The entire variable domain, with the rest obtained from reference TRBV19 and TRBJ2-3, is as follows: DGGITQSPKYLFRKEGQNVTLSCEQNLNHDAMYWYRQDPGQGLRLIYYSQIVNDFQKGDIAEGYSVSREKKESFPLTVTSAQKNPTAFYLCASSIQDTQYFGPGTRLTVL.

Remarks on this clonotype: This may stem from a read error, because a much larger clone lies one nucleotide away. CDR3: CANSEALGTGINQPQHF. CDR3 nucleotide sequence: TGTGCCAACAGTGAAGCGCTTGGGACAGGCATCAATCAGCCCCAGCATTTT. The chain links TRBV2 to TRBJ1-5; 8 bases align to TRBD1. CDR1 is SNHLY and CDR2 is FYNNEI in the germline V gene. The CDR3 sequence is 17 residues long. The variable domain in full, completed from reference TRBV2 and TRBJ1-5, reads EPEVTQTPSHQVTQMGQEVILRCVPISNHLYFYWYRQILGQKVEFLVSFYNNEISEKSEIFDDQFSVERPDGSNFTLKIRSTKLEDSAMYFCANSEALGTGINQPQHFGDGTRLSIL.

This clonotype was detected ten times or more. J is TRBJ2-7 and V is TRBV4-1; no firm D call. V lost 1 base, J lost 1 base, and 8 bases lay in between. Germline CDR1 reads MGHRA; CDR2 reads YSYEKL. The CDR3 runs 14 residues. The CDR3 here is CASSQGDLSYEQYF. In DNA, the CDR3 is TGCGCCAGCAGCCAAGGCGACTTATCCTACGAGCAGTACTTC.

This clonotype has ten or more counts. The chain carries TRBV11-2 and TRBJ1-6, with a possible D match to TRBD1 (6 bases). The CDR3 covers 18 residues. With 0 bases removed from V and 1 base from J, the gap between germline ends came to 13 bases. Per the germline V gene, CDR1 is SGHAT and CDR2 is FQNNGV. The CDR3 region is CASSLEVSGESYNSPLHF. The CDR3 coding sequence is TGTGCCAGCAGCTTAGAAGTCTCAGGGGAATCCTATAATTCACCCCTCCACTTT. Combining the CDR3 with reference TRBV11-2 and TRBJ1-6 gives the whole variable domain EAGVAQSPRYKIIEKRQSVAFWCNPISGHATLYWYQQILGQGPKLLIQFQNNGVVDDSQLPKDRFSAERLKGVDSTLKIQPAKLEDSAVYLCASSLEVSGESYNSPLHFGNGTRLTVT.

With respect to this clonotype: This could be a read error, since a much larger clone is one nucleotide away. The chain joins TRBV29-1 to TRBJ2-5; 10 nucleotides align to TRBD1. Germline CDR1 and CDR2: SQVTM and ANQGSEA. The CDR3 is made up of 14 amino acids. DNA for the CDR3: TGCAGCGTTGAAGGATGGACAGGGGGAGAGGCCCAGTACTTC. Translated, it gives CSVEGWTGGEAQYF.

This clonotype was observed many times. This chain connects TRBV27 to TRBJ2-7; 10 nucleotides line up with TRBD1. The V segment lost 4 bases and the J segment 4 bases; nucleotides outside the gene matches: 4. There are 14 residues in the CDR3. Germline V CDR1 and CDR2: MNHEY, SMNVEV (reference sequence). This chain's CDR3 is CASSYGTGEYEQYF. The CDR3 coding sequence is TGTGCCAGCAGTTACGGGACAGGGGAGTACGAGCAGTACTTC.

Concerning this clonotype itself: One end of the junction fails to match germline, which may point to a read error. The CDR3, as DNA: TGTGCCAGCAGCTTGGTGACCTCTTTC. Translated: CASSLVTSF. The gene calls are TRBV5-3 and TRBJ2-7; D gene ambiguous. TRBV5-3 is placed among ORFs of uncertain function. There are 9 residues in the CDR3.

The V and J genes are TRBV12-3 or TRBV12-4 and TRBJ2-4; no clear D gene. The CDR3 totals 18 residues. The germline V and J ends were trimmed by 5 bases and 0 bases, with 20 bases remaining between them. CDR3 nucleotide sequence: TGTGCCAGCAGTCCCTCCAGCACCCGACTGAAAGCCAAAAACATTCAGTACTTC. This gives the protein CASSPSSTRLKAKNIQYF.

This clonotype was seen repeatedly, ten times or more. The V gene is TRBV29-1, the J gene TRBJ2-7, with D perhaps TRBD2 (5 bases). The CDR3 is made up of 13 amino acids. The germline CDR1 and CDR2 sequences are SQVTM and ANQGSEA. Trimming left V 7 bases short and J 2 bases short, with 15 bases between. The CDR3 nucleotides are TGCAGCGGTGTGGACGGACTGACCTACGAGCAGTACTTC. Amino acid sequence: CSGVDGLTYEQYF.

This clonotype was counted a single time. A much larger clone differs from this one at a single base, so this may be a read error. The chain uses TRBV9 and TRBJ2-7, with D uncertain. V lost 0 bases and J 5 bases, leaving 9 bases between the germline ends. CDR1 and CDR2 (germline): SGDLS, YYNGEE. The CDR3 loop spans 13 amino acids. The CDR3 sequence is CASSVAPTHEQYF. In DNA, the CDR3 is TGTGCCAGCAGCGTAGCGCCGACCCACGAGCAGTACTTC.

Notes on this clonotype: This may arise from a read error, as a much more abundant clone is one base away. Written as DNA, the CDR3 is TGTGCCAGCAGAGGACAGCGAGAGGACACCGGGGAGCTGTTTTTT. Translated: CASRGQREDTGELFF. The chain links TRBV7-2 to TRBJ2-2; D is possibly TRBD1 (6 bases). CDR3 length equals 15 residues. Germline V gives CDR1 SGHTA, CDR2 FQGNSA. V shed 6 bases and J shed 3 bases, with 14 bases lying between them.

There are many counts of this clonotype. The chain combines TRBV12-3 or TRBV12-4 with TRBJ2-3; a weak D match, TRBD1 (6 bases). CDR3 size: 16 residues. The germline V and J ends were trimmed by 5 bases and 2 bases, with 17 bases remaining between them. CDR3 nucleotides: TGTGCCAGCAGTCCCTCCGGGACACCAGACACAGATACGCAGTATTTT. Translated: CASSPSGTPDTDTQYF.

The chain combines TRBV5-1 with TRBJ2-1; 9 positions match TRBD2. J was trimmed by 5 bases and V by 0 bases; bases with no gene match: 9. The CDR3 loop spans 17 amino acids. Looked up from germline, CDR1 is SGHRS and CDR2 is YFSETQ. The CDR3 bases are TGCGCCAGCAGCTTGGCGTTCCCGGGACTAGCCAACAATGAGCAGTTCTTC. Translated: CASSLAFPGLANNEQFF.

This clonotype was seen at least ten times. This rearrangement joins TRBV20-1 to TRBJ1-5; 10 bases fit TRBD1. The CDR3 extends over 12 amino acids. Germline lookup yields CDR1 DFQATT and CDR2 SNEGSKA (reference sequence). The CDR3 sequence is CSGQGVEQPQHF. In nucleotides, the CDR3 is TGCAGCGGACAGGGGGTCGAGCAGCCCCAGCATTTT.

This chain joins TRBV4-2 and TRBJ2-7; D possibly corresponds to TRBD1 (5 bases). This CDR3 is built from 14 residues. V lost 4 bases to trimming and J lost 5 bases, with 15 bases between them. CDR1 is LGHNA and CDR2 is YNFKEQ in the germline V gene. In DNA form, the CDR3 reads TGTGCCAGCAGCCTAGGGGTTATTCCCCACGAGCAGTACTTC. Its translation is CASSLGVIPHEQYF.

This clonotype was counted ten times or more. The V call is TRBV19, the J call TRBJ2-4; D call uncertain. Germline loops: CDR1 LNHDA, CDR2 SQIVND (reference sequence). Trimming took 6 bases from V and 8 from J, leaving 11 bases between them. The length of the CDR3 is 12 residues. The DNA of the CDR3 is TGTGCCAGTAGCTCATACCAGCACATTCAGTACTTC. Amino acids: CASSSYQHIQYF.

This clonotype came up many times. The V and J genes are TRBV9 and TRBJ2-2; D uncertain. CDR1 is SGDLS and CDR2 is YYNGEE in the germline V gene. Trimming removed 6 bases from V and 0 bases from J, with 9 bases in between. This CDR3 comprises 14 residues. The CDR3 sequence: CASNQFTNTGELFF. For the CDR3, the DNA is TGTGCCAGCAACCAATTTACGAACACCGGGGAGCTGTTTTTT.

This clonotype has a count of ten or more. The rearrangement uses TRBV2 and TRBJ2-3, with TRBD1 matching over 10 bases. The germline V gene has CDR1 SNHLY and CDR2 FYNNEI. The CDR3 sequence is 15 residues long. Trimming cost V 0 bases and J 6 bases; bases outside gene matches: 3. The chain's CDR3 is CASSEAGQGEDTQYF. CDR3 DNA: TGTGCCAGCAGTGAAGCCGGACAGGGGGAGGATACGCAGTATTTT.

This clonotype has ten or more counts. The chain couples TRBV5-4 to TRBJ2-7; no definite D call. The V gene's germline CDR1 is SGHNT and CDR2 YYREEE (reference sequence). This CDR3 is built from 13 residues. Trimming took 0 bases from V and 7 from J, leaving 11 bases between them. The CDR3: CASSLGQDFEQYF. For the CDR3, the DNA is TGTGCCAGCAGCTTGGGGCAGGATTTTGAGCAGTACTTC. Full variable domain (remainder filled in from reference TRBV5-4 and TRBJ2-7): ETGVTQSPTHLIKTRGQQVTLRCSSQSGHNTVSWYQQALGQGPQFIFQYYREEENGRGNFPPRFSGLQFPNYSSELNVNALELDDSALYLCASSLGQDFEQYFGPGTRLTVT.

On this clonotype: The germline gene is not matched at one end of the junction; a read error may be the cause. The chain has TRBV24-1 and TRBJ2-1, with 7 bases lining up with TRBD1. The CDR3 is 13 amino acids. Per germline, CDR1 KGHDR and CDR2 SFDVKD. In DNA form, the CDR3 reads TGTGCCACCAGTGCCCTGGGACAGCCTGAGCAGTCCTTC. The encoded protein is CATSALGQPEQSF.

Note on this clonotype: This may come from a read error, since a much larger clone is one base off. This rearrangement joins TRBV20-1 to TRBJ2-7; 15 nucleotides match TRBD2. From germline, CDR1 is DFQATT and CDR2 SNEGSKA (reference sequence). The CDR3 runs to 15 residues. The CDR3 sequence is CSAIGLAGGPYELYF. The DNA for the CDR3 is TGCAGTGCTATTGGACTAGCGGGAGGGCCCTACGAGCTGTACTTC.